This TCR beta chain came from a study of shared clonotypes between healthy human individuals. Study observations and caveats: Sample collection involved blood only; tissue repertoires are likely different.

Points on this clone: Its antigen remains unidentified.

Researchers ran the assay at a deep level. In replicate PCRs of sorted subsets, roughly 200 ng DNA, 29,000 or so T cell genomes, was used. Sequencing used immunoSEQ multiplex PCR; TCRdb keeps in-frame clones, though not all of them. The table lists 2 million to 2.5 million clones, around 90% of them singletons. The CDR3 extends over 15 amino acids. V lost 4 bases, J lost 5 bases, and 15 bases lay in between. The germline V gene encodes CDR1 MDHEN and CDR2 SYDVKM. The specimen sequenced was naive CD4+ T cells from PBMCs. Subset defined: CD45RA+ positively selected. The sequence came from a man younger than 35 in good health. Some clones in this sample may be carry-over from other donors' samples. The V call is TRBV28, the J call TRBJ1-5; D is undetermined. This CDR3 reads CASSSWAQRDQPQHF. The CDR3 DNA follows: TGTGCCAGCAGTTCCTGGGCCCAAAGGGATCAGCCCCAGCATTTT.